This record covers a single T cell receptor beta chain. No antigen is known for it. The data derive from a study of monozygotic twins with inflammatory bowel disease. The study's findings and limits: Twins with IBD were found to have lower TCRbeta diversity (inverse Simpson) than healthy co-twins. Patient repertoire variability may have increased through differing immunosuppressive treatments.

Two nested PCRs, of 16 and 9 cycles, processed TCRalpha and TCRbeta cDNA. TCRdb reanalyzed the 5' RACE reads and collapses them to one entry per CDR3 protein, without DNA. The clone table shows 310,000 or so distinct CDR3 sequences, with the ten largest holding roughly 2%. Every donor provided one blood sample measuring less than 3 ml. The CDR3 extends over 15 amino acids. Germline V gene data show CDR1 as LNHDA and CDR2 as SQIVND (reference sequence). Sequenced sample: blood. The chain recombines TRBV19 with TRBJ2-2; TCRdb outputs TRBD1, but without DNA this stays unchecked. This sequence was found in a human donor with ulcerative colitis or Crohn's disease, or a healthy co-twin of an affected twin (not recorded which). The CDR3 here is CASSLSRTGTGELFF.